This TCR beta chain is drawn from a study of blood T cell repertoires in COVID-19 (dated by TCRdb to 2018 to 2020). For the wider study: The collaborator samples originated in the United States, Italy and Spain and spanned the acute and convalescent phases of COVID-19. The prospective study material was composed of cDNA or gDNA derived from T cells, B-cell-depleted T cells, or PBMCs. The dataset comprised deeply sampled blood TCRbeta repertoires from subjects exposed to, actively infected with, or recovered from COVID-19. A freely available public database, intended as a resource for researchers studying the immune response to SARS-CoV-2, is where the repertoires were released. The samples were drawn from the first 160 participants of the ongoing ImmuneRACE study and from 1,254 subjects provided by 6 global collaborators. Sample metadata almost always included a de-identified subject ID, COVID-19 status, age in years and sex. HLA class I and class II types, where available, came from metadata supplied by the sample provider rather than from assay-based typing.

What the authors observed across the whole study: The amount of clinical and demographic metadata varied by source and participant and was provided uncurated.

The junction shows trimming of 3 bases on V and 7 bases on J, plus 12 bases between the germline ends. CDR1 and CDR2 (MDHEN, SYDVKM) derive from the germline V gene. The CDR3, cysteine through phenylalanine, is 13 amino acids long. Just the 39-base CDR3 DNA is kept, in frame starting at base 1. Another Seattle source contributed samples from volunteer blood donors who had recovered from COVID-19. Collaborating institutions collected whole blood in K2EDTA tubes following their own protocols. Collaborator samples were shipped for TCRbeta analysis as frozen whole blood, isolated PBMCs, or DNA extracted from either sample type. A note on this clone: There is no known antigen for this receptor. No quality values exist for individual bases; no much larger clone is one base distant.

TCRbeta CDR3 regions were amplified from genomic DNA by means of the immunoSEQ Assay, a bias-controlled multiplex PCR. On the study's bioinformatics: Nucleated cell counts per sample were estimated from amplification of reference gene primers within the assay. To quantify the absolute abundance of each unique TCRbeta CDR3 rearrangement, sequence reads were collapsed and filtered. For each sample, productive Simpson clonality was calculated as the square root of Simpson's diversity index over productive rearrangements. TCRdb mirrors the immuneACCESS table, restricted to in-frame sequences. Some clones are absent from its copies; in checked studies, under half trace to an unresolved V gene, and the reason for the others is unknown. The D gene and trimming were derived from the DNA, and the V and J assignments and clone size from that table. The sample profile shows approximately 250,000 clones; 65% to 85% of them were found once. The ten largest clones take up less than 2% of the sample.

Sequenced sample: peripheral blood. The sequence was obtained from a woman in her 40s who had recovered from COVID-19. The chain links TRBV28 with TRBJ1-2; confidence is insufficient to name the D gene. The CDR3 protein is CASSFGLAGGYTF. The bases read TGTGCCAGCAGTTTCGGACTAGCCGGTGGCTACACCTTC.